The rows below give T cell receptor beta chains drawn from one sample of a study of blood T cell repertoires in COVID-19. Clones were read by immunoSEQ multiplex PCR, and TCRdb kept only the in-frame ones, dropping some. The table includes 400,000 to 450,000 clones, roughly 90% detected once. The sequenced sample consisted of peripheral blood. The receptor set was obtained from a man between 18 and 29 years old with COVID-19, enrolled during active disease. CDR3s include the opening cysteine and the closing phenylalanine or tryptophan. Fields, in order: J gene, D gene, clone size, V gene, CDR3 DNA, CDR3 protein. D genes are given only for firm matches. Size is stated for part of the rows, as once, few or many counts, or as a class when the clone is expanded.

>TRBJ1-4|TRBD1|.|TRBV5-5
TGTGCCAGCAGTGTCCAGACAGGGGATGAAAAACTGTTTTTT
CASSVQTGDEKLFF
>TRBJ2-7|.|.|TRBV6-2/TRBV6-3
TGTGCCAGCAGCCCCTACTACGAGCAGTACTTC
CASSPYYEQYF
>TRBJ2-3|.|.|TRBV2
TGTGCCAGCAGTGAGGGCCGAGGGCCAGATACGCAGTATTTT
CASSEGRGPDTQYF
>TRBJ2-3|.|.|TRBV10-3
TGTGCCACGTCAGCGGCTAGCACAGATACGCAGTATTTT
CATSAASTDTQYF
>TRBJ2-7|TRBD1|.|TRBV6-5
TGTGCCAGCAGCCCCACCTGGGACAGCTACGAGCAGTACTTC
CASSPTWDSYEQYF
>TRBJ2-7|TRBD1|once|TRBV7-8
TGTGCCAGCAGTTGGGACAGGGGATCCTACGAGCAGTACTTC
CASSWDRGSYEQYF
>TRBJ2-3|.|.|TRBV21-1
TGTGCCAGCAGCACTGGTAGGGGGGGGCGAGAGAAAGATACGCAGTATTTT
CASSTGRGGREKDTQYF
>TRBJ2-2|TRBD2|.|TRBV19
TGTGCCAGTAAGCGGCTAGCGGGGGGGCCCGGGGAGCTGTTTTTT
CASKRLAGGPGELFF
>TRBJ2-1|.|.|TRBV4-1
TGCGCCAGCAGCCAGGGTGCAGGTACACGTGGGGGGGAGCAGTTCTTC
CASSQGAGTRGGEQFF
>TRBJ2-3|TRBD1|.|TRBV28
TGTGCCAGCAGTCCTGTCCTCGGTCTAGGACAGGGAAGGTTGGGAGATACGCAGTATTTT
CASSPVLGLGQGRLGDTQYF
>TRBJ1-1|.|once|TRBV19
TGTGCCAGTAGTCGTTGGGGACACGGAGCTTTCTTT
CASSRWGHGAFF
>TRBJ2-7|TRBD2|.|TRBV29-1
TGCAGCGTTTCGGAGACTAGCGGATACGAGCAGTACTTC
CSVSETSGYEQYF
>TRBJ1-2|.|.|TRBV19
TGTGCCAGTAGTATGTCCGCAGTACTCGGCGGAGGCTACACCTTC
CASSMSAVLGGGYTF
>TRBJ2-5|.|.|TRBV14
TGTGCCAGCAGCCCCCGGAGACCAAGACCCTACGAAGAGACGGAGACCCAGTACTTC
CASSPRRPRPYEETETQYF
>TRBJ2-5|.|once|TRBV2
TGTGCCAGCAGTGGGGCGGGGGCCAGAGAAGAGACCCAGTACTTC
CASSGAGAREETQYF
>TRBJ1-1|TRBD1|.|TRBV6-5
TGTGCCAGCATCGGGACAGGGCATTCGTTGGCTTTCTTT
CASIGTGHSLAFF
>TRBJ2-1|TRBD2|.|TRBV5-1
TGCGCCAGCAGCTTGACTAGCGGGTCGAGTTCCTACAATGAGCAGTTCTTC
CASSLTSGSSSYNEQFF
>TRBJ1-1|.|.|TRBV30
TGTGCCTGGACAGGGGATTTCACTGAAGCTTTCTTT
CAWTGDFTEAFF
>TRBJ1-6|TRBD1|once|TRBV11-2
TGTGCCAGCAGCTCAGGGGGTAGTACTGCGTCCCTCCACTTT
CASSSGGSTASLHF
>TRBJ1-5|TRBD1|.|TRBV10-3
TGTGCCATCAGTCCGGGACAGGGAGATTATCAGCCCCAGCATTTT
CAISPGQGDYQPQHF
>TRBJ2-3|.|.|TRBV5-1
TGCGCCAGCAGCTTGGGGTCGGCAGCGATGAGCACAGATACGCAGTATTTT
CASSLGSAAMSTDTQYF
>TRBJ2-1|TRBD2|.|TRBV7-9
TGTGCCAGCAGCTTAGCTTCGACTAGCTTTCAATTCGGGCAGTTCTTC
CASSLASTSFQFGQFF
>TRBJ1-1|TRBD1|.|TRBV24-1
TGTGCCACCAGTGACACAAGACAGGGGGATGAGGCTTTCTTT
CATSDTRQGDEAFF
>TRBJ2-7|.|.|TRBV7-2
TGTGCCTCCGAGGGTCCCCACTCCTACGAGCAGTACTTC
CASEGPHSYEQYF
>TRBJ2-7|.|once|TRBV10-2
TGCGCCAGCAGTGGTAGGAACCGTCGGGAGTACGAGCAGTACTTC
CASSGRNRREYEQYF
>TRBJ2-2|.|once|TRBV5-5
TGTGCCAGCAGCAGTACAGGGTGGGAGCTGTTTTTT
CASSSTGWELFF
>TRBJ2-1|TRBD2|.|TRBV7-6
TGTGCCAGCAGCTTGTTCGCGGGGGGCCCCAATGAGCAGTTCTTC
CASSLFAGGPNEQFF
>TRBJ2-5|.|.|TRBV5-4
TGTGCCAGCAGCTTGGGGGGGCCCCAAGAGACCCAGTACTTC
CASSLGGPQETQYF
>TRBJ2-3|.|.|TRBV5-4
TGTGCCAGCAGCTTGGCGCTTCGGGGGATTGGCACAGATACGCAGTATTTT
CASSLALRGIGTDTQYF
>TRBJ2-1|.|.|TRBV19
TGTGCCAGTAGTAGCATCCAGGGTCCCTACAATGAGCAGTTCTTC
CASSSIQGPYNEQFF
>TRBJ1-4|.|.|TRBV5-1
TGCGCCAGCAGCTCCGGACGGGCTCAGGGCGCAACTAATGAAAAACTGTTTTTT
CASSSGRAQGATNEKLFF
>TRBJ1-4|TRBD1|.|TRBV9
TGTGCCAGCAGCGCCAGACAGGGCCTTAATGAAAAACTGTTTTTT
CASSARQGLNEKLFF
>TRBJ1-1|.|.|TRBV3-1/TRBV3-2
TGTGCCAGCAGTCCAGGCCCCTTAATGACTGAAGCTTTCTTT
CASSPGPLMTEAFF